The 6 T cell receptor beta chains below all came from one sample that was sequenced in a study of T-cell memory formation after mild COVID-19. MiXCR was run by TCRdb on the 5' RACE reads, yielding one entry per CDR3 protein. The sample contains some 120,000 distinct CDR3 sequences, less than 6.5% of which appear only once. Material for sequencing was PBMCs or a T cell subset sorted from them (not recorded which). The receptors shown here come from an adult woman who had mild COVID-19 (a few samples of this study predate the infection). Cell type and time point are not known.

This clonotype has only a few counts. The junction differs from germline at one of its ends, possibly a read error. The chain recombines TRBV5-1 with TRBJ2-3; no definite D call. This CDR3 has 13 amino acids. Germline CDR1 is SGHRS and CDR2 is YFSETQ. The DNA of the CDR3 is TGCGCCAGCAGCGTCGGATTCACAGATACGAAGTATTTT. As protein: CASSVGFTDTKYF.

This clonotype was seen at least ten times. The V and J genes are TRBV5-6 and TRBJ2-1; D ambiguous. The CDR3 has 14 amino acids. Germline V CDR1 and CDR2: SGHDT, YYEEEE. V dropped 4 bases and J dropped 10 bases, with 18 bases sitting between them. CDR3 DNA sequence: TGTGCCAGCAGCCCAACCCCCGGCAGGCCGGAGCAGTTCTTC. Protein: CASSPTPGRPEQFF. The full variable domain, completed using reference TRBV5-6 and TRBJ2-1, is DAGVTQSPTHLIKTRGQQVTLRCSPKSGHDTVSWYQQALGQGPQFIFQYYEEEERQRGNFPDRFSGHQFPNYSSELNVNALLLGDSALYLCASSPTPGRPEQFFGPGTRLTVL.

There are a few counts of this clonotype. The chain carries TRBV7-9 and TRBJ2-3; D might be TRBD2 (5 bases). V dropped 4 bases and J dropped 0 bases, with 23 bases sitting between them. Germline lookup yields CDR1 SEHNR and CDR2 FQNEAQ (reference sequence). CDR3 length: 19 amino acids. The CDR3 protein is CASSSIRGTALGSTDTQYF. Here the CDR3 DNA reads TGTGCCAGCAGCTCCATTCGGGGTACGGCCCTCGGTAGCACAGATACGCAGTATTTT.

There are many counts of this clonotype. The CDR3 nucleotides are TGCGCCAGCAGCTTGGTCCAGCGGGGTGAGCAGTTCTTC. Its protein is CASSLVQRGEQFF. The V call is TRBV5-1, the J call TRBJ2-1; 7 bases are shared with TRBD2. The J segment lost 9 bases and the V segment lost 0 bases, leaving 3 bases of the junction unmatched. The CDR3 totals 13 residues. Germline values: CDR1 SGHRS, CDR2 YFSETQ.

The rearrangement uses TRBV5-1 and TRBJ2-5, with TRBD2 matching over 7 bases. CDR1 is SGHRS and CDR2 is YFSETQ in the germline V gene. The trim removed 9 bases at V and 5 bases at J, leaving 7 bases unmatched. This CDR3 has 12 residues. The chain's CDR3 is CATGGVYETQYF. CDR3 sequence (DNA): TGCGCCACTGGGGGGGTTTACGAGACCCAGTACTTC.

This clonotype was picked up many times. The chain recombines TRBV7-9 with TRBJ1-6; D is ambiguous. Germline values: CDR1 SEHNR, CDR2 FQNEAQ (reference sequence). V lost 4 bases, J lost 8 bases, and 15 bases lay in between. The CDR3 has 15 residues. The CDR3: CASSSRIGTDSPLHF. The DNA of the CDR3 is TGTGCCAGCAGCTCGCGGATCGGAACCGATTCACCCCTCCACTTT.